This record covers a single TCR beta chain. This clonotype has ten or more counts. The antigen it binds to is not known. Base qualities are not at hand, and no much larger clone is one base apart. From V the trimming removes 4 bases and from J it removes 2 bases, while the gene matches leave 6 bases of the junction unaccounted for. There are 16 amino acids in the CDR3, from cysteine to phenylalanine inclusive. Here the CDR3 DNA is all that survives: 48 bases in frame from base 1. Based on the germline V gene, the CDR1 and CDR2 sequences are SGHAT and FQNNGV. The TCR beta CDR3 regions were amplified from the RNA transcripts. For the first round of RT-PCR on the TCR CDR3, the HTBI primer set was used together with the Qiagen OneStep RT-PCR kit. The libraries were constructed in a second round of multiplex PCR and then size-selected and purified. The libraries were sequenced on an Illumina HiSeq2000 using paired-end 100 bp reads. Per the original workflow: SOAPnuke was used to process the raw data, with reads discarded if the reads contained adapters or uncalled bases, had a mean Phred below 15, or lacked an exact constant-primer or identifier match. COPE v1.2.5 was used to merge the high-quality paired reads, and each unique nucleotide sequence was defined as a clonotype. MiTCR v1.1 was used to align clonotypes to the IMGT TRBV, TRBD and TRBJ reference segments. Analysis was restricted to V-J combinations with a frequency above 0.0001, which covered about 99% of repertoires. The TCS score was defined as the ratio of F50 (clonal expansion) to E x V (chaos), calculated using BLOSUM62-based TCRdist between CDR3 peptides within each V-J. Welch's t-statistics and random forest reduced around 550 V-J features to 13, which were used in a naive Bayes classifier (R e1071). Using fastp at Q25 and MiXCR, TCRdb reprocessed the public reads and kept productive beta chains. CDR3 protein sequences are deduplicated, and each keeps its most common genes and DNA. In this record, the V and J calls reflect TCRdb's handling and not the investigators' own analysis. A total of about 380,000 distinct CDR3 sequences appear in this sample, around an eighth of them only once. The ten biggest clones cover less than 25% of the sample.

Hyperthyroidism patients were aged 18 to 65 years and newly diagnosed, with disease duration of less than 2 months. The study excluded patients with uncontrolled infections, other autoimmune diseases, pregnancy or lactation. Diagnoses were based on clinical symptoms, serum thyroxine and TRAb, thyroid ultrasound and orbital computed tomography. Blood from progressor patients was collected at the time of first diagnosis with hyperthyroidism, before any ophthalmopathy symptoms had appeared. Ficoll-Paque density gradient centrifugation was used to isolate PBMCs from around 9.1 ml of fresh peripheral blood. Patients classed as progressors first received a Graves' hyperthyroidism diagnosis and then went on to develop ophthalmopathy during follow-up. Trizol reagent was used to extract total RNA, and RNA quality was then checked on an Agilent 2100 Bioanalyzer. The data were taken from a study of T cells in Graves' hyperthyroidism and ophthalmopathy (dated by TCRdb to the late 2010s). In terms of the full investigation: Peripheral blood was collected at initial diagnosis, before any treatment. TCR V-J signatures able to tell the groups apart were searched for in a discovery cohort of approximately 95 patients, of whom more than 40 had Graves' ophthalmopathy and 55 to 65 had stable Graves' hyperthyroidism. An independent validation cohort of around 19 hyperthyroidism patients and 17 patients who later progressed to ophthalmopathy tested prospective prediction of ophthalmopathy. The approximately 100 discovery patients were randomly split 7:3 into training and test sets. The study also compared thyroid tissue and blood T-cell repertoires from five or six Graves' hyperthyroidism patients. After blood sampling, hyperthyroidism patients were treated with methimazole at a starting dose of 30 mg daily, and ophthalmopathy patients were treated with high-dose intravenous methylprednisolone. TCR Vbeta CDR3 sequencing of 130 to 150 peripheral blood samples (43 ophthalmopathy, about 75 hyperthyroidism and some 17 progressor patients) is reported in the paper.

What the work shows at the level of the full study, not this receptor alone: Most expanded thyroid clonotypes (frequency above 0.001) were also found in blood, which suggests that blood repertoires may mirror thyroid immune responses. In cross-validation, a model built on a 13 V-J signature told ophthalmopathy apart from stable hyperthyroidism with approximately 91% sensitivity and roughly 81% specificity, and in testing the same model reached 80%/75%. During validation, the model predicted progression to ophthalmopathy a median of approximately 6.5 months ahead of onset, with around 70% sensitivity and 72% to 85% specificity. No statistical method was used to fix the sample size in advance, and group allocation was not hidden from the investigators.

The chain joins TRBV11-2 to TRBJ2-3; TRBD2 aligns with 10 central bases. The sequencing input was blood. This clonotype was sampled from a man between 25 and 39 years old with Graves' hyperthyroidism that later progressed to Graves' ophthalmopathy. The DNA sequence follows: TGTGCCAGCAGCTCCGATAGCGGGGGGTCCACAGATACGCAGTATTTT. Translated, this is CASSSDSGGSTDTQYF.